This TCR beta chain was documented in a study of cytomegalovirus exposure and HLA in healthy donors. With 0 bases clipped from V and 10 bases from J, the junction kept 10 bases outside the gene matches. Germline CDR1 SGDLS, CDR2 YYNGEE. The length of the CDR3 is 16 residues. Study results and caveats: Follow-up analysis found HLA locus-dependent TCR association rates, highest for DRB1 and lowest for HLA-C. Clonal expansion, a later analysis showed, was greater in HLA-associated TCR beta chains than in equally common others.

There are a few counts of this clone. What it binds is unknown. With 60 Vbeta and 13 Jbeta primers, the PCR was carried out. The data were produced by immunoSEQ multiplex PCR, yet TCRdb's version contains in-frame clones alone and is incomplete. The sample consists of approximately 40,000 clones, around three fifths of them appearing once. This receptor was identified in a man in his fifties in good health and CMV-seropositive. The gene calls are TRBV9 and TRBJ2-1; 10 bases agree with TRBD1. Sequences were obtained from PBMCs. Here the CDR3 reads CASSVEGQGRQYEQFF. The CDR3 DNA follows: TGTGCCAGCAGCGTAGAGGGACAGGGGCGTCAATACGAGCAGTTCTTC.